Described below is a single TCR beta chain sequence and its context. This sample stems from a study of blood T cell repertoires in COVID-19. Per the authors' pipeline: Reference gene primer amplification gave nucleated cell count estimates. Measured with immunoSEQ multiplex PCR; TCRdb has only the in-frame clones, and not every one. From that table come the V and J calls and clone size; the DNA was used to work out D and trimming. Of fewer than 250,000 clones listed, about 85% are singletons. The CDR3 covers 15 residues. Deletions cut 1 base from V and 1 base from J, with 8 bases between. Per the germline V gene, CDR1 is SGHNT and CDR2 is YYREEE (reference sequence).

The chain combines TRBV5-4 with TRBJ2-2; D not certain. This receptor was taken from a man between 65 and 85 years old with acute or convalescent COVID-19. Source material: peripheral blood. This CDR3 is CASSLFGQNTGELFF. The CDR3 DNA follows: TGTGCCAGCAGCTTGTTTGGCCAGAACACCGGGGAGCTGTTTTTT.